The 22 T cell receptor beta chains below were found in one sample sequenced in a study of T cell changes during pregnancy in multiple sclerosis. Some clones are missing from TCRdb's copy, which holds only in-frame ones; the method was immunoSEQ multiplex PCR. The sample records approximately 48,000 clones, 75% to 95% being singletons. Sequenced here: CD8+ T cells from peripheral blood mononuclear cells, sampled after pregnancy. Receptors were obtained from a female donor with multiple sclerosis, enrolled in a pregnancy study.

Here the CDR3 reads CASSPRDFNTGELFF. Here the CDR3 DNA reads TGTGCCAGCAGCCCCAGGGATTTCAACACCGGGGAGCTGTTTTTT. J is TRBJ2-2 and V is TRBV7-8; tentative D call: TRBD1 (5 bases). Trimming removed 5 bases from V and 2 bases from J, with 12 bases in between. The CDR3 runs 15 residues. Germline CDR1 and CDR2: SGHVS and FQNEAQ.

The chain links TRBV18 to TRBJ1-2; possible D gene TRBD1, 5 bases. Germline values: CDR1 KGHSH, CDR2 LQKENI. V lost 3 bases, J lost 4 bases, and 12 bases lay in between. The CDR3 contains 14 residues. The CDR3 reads CASSPPGRGYGYTF. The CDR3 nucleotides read TGTGCCAGCTCACCTCCGGGTAGGGGCTATGGCTACACCTTC. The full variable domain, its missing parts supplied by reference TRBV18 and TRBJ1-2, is NAGVMQNPRHLVRRRGQEARLRCSPMKGHSHVYWYRQLPEEGLKFMVYLQKENIIDESGMPKERFSAEFPKEGPSILRIQQVVRGDSAAYFCASSPPGRGYGYTFGSGTRLTVV.

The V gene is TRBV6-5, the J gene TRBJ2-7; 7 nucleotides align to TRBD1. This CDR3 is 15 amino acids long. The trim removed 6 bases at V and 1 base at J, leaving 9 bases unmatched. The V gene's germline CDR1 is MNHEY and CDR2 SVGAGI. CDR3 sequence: CASRRSDRQSYEQYF. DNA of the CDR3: TGTGCCAGCAGGCGCTCGGACAGGCAATCCTACGAGCAGTACTTC.

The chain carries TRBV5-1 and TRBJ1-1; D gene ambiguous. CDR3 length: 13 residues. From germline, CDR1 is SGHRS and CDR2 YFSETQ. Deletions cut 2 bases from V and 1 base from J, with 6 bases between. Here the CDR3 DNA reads TGCGCCAGCAGCTTTTGGCAGAACACTGAAGCTTTCTTT. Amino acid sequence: CASSFWQNTEAFF.

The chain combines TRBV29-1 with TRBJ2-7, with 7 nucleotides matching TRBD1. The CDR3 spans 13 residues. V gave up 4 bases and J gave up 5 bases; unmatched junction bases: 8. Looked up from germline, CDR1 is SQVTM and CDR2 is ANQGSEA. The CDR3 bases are TGCAGCGTTGTAACAGGGGATGTTAACGAGCAGTACTTC. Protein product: CSVVTGDVNEQYF.

In DNA, the CDR3 is TGTGCCAGCAGCTCGGGACAGGGAAGCAATGAGCAGTTCTTC. Its protein is CASSSGQGSNEQFF. The V and J genes are TRBV7-9 and TRBJ2-1; 9 positions agree with TRBD1. The CDR3 has 14 residues. From germline, CDR1 is SEHNR and CDR2 FQNEAQ (reference sequence). V was clipped by 4 bases and J by 6 bases; unmatched bases: 4.

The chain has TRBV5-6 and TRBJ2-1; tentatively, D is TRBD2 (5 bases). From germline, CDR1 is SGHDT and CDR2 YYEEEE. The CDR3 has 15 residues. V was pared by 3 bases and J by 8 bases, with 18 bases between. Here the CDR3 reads CASSSSGLYRHEQFF. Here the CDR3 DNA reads TGTGCCAGCAGCTCGAGCGGACTGTATCGTCATGAGCAGTTCTTC.

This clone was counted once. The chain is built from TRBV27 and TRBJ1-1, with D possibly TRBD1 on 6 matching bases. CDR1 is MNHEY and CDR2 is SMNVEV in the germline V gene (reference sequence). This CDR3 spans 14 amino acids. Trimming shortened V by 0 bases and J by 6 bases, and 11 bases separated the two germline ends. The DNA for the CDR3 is TGTGCCAGCAGTTTATCCCAGACAGGAGCTGAAGCTTTCTTT. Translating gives CASSLSQTGAEAFF.

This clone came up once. The CDR3 nucleotides read TGTGCCAGCAGACGGACAGCAATCAGCGATTCACCCCTCCACTTT. Translation gives CASRRTAISDSPLHF. The V and J genes are TRBV6-5 and TRBJ1-6; tentative D call: TRBD1 (6 bases). The CDR3 spans 15 residues. Deletions cut 6 bases from V and 8 bases from J, with 17 bases between. Germline V gene sequence: CDR1 MNHEY, CDR2 SVGAGI.

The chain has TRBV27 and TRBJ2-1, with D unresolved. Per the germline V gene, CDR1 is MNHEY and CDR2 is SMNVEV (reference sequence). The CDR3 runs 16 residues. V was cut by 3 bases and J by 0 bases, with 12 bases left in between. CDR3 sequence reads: CASSLSGPPSYNEQFF. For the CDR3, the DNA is TGTGCCAGCAGTTTGTCGGGTCCCCCCTCCTACAATGAGCAGTTCTTC.

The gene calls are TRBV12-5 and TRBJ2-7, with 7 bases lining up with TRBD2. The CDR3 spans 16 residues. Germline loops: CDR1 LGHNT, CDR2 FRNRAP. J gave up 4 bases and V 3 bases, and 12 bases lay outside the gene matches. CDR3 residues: CASGFQLREIEYEQYF. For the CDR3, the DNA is TGTGCTAGTGGTTTCCAATTGCGGGAGATAGAATACGAGCAGTACTTC.

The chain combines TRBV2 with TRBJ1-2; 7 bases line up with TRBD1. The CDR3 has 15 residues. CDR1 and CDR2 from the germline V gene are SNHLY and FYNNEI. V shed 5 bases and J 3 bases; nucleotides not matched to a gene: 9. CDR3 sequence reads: CASSRTGAIDYGYTF. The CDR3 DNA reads TGTGCCAGCAGTCGTACAGGGGCGATCGACTATGGCTACACCTTC.

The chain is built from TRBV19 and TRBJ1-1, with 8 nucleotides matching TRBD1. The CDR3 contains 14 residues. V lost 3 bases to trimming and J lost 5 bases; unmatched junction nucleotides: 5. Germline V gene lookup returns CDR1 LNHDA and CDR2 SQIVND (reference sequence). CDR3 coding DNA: TGTGCCAGTAGTATCCAGGGGGCGCGGACTGAAGCTTTCTTT. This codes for CASSIQGARTEAFF.

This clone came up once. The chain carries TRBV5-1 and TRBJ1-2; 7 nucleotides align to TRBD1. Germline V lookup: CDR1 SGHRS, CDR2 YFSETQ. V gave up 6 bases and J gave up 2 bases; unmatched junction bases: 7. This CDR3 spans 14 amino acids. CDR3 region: CASTRDSLNYGYTF. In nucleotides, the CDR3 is TGCGCCAGCACCAGGGACAGTTTGAACTATGGCTACACCTTC.

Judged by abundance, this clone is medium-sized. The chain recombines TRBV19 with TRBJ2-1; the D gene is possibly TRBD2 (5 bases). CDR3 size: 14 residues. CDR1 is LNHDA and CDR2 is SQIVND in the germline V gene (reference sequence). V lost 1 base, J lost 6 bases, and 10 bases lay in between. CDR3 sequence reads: CASSIAGLGNEQFF. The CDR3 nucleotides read TGTGCCAGTAGTATAGCGGGGTTAGGCAATGAGCAGTTCTTC.

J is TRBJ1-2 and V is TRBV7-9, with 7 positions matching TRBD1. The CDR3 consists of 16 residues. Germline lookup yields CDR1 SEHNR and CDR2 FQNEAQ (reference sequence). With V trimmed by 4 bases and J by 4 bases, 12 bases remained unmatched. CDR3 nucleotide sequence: TGTGCCAGCAGCTCGACCCAGGGGGTTGACACCTATGGCTACACCTTC. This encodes CASSSTQGVDTYGYTF.

CDR3 region: CASSESSWETQYF. The DNA of the CDR3 is TGTGCCAGCAGCGAGAGTAGCTGGGAGACCCAGTACTTC. The rearrangement uses TRBV9 and TRBJ2-5; the D is unclear. Germline CDR1 reads SGDLS; CDR2 reads YYNGEE. The CDR3 runs to 13 residues. Trimming cost V 3 bases and J 5 bases, with 11 bases left between them. The full variable domain, completed using reference TRBV9 and TRBJ2-5, is DSGVTQTPKHLITATGQRVTLRCSPRSGDLSVYWYQQSLDQGLQFLIQYYNGEERAKGNILERFSAQQFPDLHSELNLSSLELGDSALYFCASSESSWETQYFGPGTRLLVL.

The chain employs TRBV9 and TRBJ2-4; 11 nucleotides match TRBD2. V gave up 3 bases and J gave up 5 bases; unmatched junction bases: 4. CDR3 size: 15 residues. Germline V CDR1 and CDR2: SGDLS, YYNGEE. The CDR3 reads CASSAFSGGENIQYF. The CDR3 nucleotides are TGTGCCAGCAGCGCCTTTAGCGGGGGGGAAAACATTCAGTACTTC.

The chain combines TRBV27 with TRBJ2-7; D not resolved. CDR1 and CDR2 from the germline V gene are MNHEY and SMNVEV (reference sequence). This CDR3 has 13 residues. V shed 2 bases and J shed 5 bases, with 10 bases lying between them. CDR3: CASSLRVPHEQYF. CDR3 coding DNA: TGTGCCAGCAGTTTACGTGTCCCCCACGAGCAGTACTTC.

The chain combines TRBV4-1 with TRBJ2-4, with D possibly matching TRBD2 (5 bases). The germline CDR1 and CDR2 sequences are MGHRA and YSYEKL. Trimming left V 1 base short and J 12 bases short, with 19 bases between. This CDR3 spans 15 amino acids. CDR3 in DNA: TGCGCCAGCAGCCAAGCTCTTACCGGACTCCTAGATCAGTACTTC. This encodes CASSQALTGLLDQYF.

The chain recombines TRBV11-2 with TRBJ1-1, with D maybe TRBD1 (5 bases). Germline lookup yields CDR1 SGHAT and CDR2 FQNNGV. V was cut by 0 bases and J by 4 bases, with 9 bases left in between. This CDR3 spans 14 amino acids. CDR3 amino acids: CASSLEWGGTEAFF. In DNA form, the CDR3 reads TGTGCCAGCAGCTTAGAGTGGGGGGGCACTGAAGCTTTCTTT.

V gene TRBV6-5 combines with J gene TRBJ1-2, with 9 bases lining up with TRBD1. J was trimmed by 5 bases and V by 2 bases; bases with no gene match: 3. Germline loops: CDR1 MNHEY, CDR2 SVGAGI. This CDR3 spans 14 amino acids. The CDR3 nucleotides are TGTGCCAGCAGTTACGGCGGACAGGGGTATGGCTACACCTTC. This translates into CASSYGGQGYGYTF.